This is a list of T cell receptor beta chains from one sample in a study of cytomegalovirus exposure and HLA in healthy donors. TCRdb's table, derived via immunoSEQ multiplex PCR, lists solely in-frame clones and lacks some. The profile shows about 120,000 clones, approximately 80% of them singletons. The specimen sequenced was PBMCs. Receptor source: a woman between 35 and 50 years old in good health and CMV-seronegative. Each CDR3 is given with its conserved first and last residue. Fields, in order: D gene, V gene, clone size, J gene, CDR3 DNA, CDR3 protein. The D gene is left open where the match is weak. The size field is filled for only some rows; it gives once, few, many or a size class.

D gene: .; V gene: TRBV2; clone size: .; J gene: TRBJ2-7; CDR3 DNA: TGTGCCAGCAGTGACCTGGGCCTGGCCCCCTACGAGCAGTACTTC; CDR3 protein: CASSDLGLAPYEQYF
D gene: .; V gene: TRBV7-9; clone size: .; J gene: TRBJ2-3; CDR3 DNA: TGTGCCAGCAGCTTCCGACAGACTAGCACAGATACGCAGTATTTT; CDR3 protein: CASSFRQTSTDTQYF
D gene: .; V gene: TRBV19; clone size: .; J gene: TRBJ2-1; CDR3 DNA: TGTGCCAGTAGCGGGACTCCGAAGCGCAATGAGCAGTTCTTC; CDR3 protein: CASSGTPKRNEQFF
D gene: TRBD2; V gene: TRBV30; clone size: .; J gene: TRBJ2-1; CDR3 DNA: TGTGCCTGGAGTGTGGGCGCGGGGGGGCCTCAGGATGAGCAGTTCTTC; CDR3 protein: CAWSVGAGGPQDEQFF
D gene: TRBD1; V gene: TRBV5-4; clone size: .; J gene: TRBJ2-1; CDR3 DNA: TGTGCCAGCAGCGTGGGGGGACAGGGGTACAATGAGCAGTTCTTC; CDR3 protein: CASSVGGQGYNEQFF
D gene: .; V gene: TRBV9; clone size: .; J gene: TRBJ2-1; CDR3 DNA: TGTGCCAGCAGCGTAGGTTGGGCAGGGAACAATGAGCAGTTCTTC; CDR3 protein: CASSVGWAGNNEQFF
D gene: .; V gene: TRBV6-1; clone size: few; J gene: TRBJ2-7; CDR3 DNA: TGTTTTTTCAAGGAGAAGGCGGCATACGAGCAGTACTTC; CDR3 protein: CFFKEKAAYEQYF
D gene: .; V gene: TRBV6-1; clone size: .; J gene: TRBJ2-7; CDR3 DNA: TGTGCCAGCAGGGGGGGACCGTACACCTACGAGCAGTACTTC; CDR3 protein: CASRGGPYTYEQYF
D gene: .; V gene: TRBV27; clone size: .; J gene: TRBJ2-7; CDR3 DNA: TGTGCCAGCAGCCCCAACCAACTTTACGAGCAGTACTTC; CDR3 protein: CASSPNQLYEQYF
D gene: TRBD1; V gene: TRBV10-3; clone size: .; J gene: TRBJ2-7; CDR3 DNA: TGTGCCATCAGTGAACCGGGACAGACCTCCTACGAGCAGTACTTC; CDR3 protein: CAISEPGQTSYEQYF
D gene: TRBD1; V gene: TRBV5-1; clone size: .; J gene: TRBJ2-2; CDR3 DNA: TGCGCCAGCAGCTCGCTAAGGGGACAGGGAAACACCGGGGAGCTGTTTTTT; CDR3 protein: CASSSLRGQGNTGELFF
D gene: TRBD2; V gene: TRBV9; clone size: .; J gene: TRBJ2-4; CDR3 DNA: TGTGCCAGCAGCGTAGGGCGGGAGTACTCCAAAAACATTCAGTACTTC; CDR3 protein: CASSVGREYSKNIQYF
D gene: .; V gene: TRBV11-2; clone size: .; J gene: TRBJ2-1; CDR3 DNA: TGTGCCAGCAGCCCCCGAACAGGGTCTTATAGCTCCTACAATGAGCAGTTCTTC; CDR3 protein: CASSPRTGSYSSYNEQFF
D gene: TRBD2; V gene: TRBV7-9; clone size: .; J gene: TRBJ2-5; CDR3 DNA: TGTGCCAGCAGCTTATGGGGACTAGCGGGGGGTCCCCAAGAGACCCAGTACTTC; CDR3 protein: CASSLWGLAGGPQETQYF
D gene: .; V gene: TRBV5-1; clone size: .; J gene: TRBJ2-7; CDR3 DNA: TGCGCCAGCAGCATAGGGGCATTGGACTCCTACGAGCAGTACTTC; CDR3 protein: CASSIGALDSYEQYF
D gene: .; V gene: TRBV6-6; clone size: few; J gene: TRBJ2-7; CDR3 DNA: TGTGCCAGCAGTTTCGACAGGGAGGCCTACGAGCAGTACTTC; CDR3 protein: CASSFDREAYEQYF
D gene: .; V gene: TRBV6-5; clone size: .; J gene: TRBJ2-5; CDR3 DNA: TGTGCCAGCAGTTATTCTGCTACGGAGACCCAGTACTTC; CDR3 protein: CASSYSATETQYF